The entry that follows covers one T cell receptor beta chain sequence. Its antigen is not known. The data stem from a study of radiotherapy plus CTLA-4 blockade in lung cancer. Study overall: The study recorded objective responses in roughly 20% of patients and disease control in roughly 34%.

Study observations and caveats: Peripheral blood showed expansion of tumor-derived TCR clones after radiotherapy and ipilimumab. Response, reportedly, was best predicted by interferon-beta along with early blood T cell clone dynamics.

The data were produced by immunoSEQ multiplex PCR, yet TCRdb's version contains in-frame clones alone and is incomplete. The table has about 49,000 clones, approximately 79% seen once. Germline-derived CDR1 and CDR2 are SNHLY and FYNNEI. CDR3 length: 14 residues. V was shortened by 4 bases and J by 1 base, with 10 bases between the two germline ends. The rearrangement links TRBV2 to TRBJ1-1; D is perhaps TRBD1 (5 bases). The sequenced sample was peripheral blood, obtained from a patient treated with radiotherapy plus ipilimumab. The sequence was collected from a human donor with non-small cell lung cancer who had stable disease on radiotherapy plus ipilimumab. The CDR3 protein is CASSADSKNTEAFF. CDR3 coding DNA: TGTGCCAGCAGTGCTGACAGCAAGAACACTGAAGCTTTCTTT.